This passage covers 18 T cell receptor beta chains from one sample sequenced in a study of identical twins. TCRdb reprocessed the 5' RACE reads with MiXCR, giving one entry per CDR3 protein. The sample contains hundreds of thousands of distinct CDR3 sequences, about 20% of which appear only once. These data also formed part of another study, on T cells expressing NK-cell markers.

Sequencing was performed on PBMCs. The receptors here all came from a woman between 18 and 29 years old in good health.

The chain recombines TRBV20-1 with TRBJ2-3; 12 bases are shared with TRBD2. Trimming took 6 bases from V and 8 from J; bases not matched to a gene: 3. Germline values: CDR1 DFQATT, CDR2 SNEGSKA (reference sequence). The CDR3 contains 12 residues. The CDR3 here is CSAKTSGGTQYF. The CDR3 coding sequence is TGCAGTGCCAAGACTAGCGGGGGTACGCAGTATTTT.

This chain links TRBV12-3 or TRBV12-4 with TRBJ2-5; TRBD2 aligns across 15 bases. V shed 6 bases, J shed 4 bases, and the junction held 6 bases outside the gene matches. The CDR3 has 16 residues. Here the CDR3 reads CASSRTSGGGVETQYF. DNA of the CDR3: TGTGCCAGCAGCCGGACTAGCGGGGGGGGGGTAGAGACCCAGTACTTC.

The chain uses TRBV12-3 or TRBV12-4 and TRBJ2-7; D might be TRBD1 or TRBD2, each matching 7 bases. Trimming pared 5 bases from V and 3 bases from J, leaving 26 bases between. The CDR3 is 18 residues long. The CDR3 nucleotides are TGTGCCAGCAGTCGTTCGCGGGGGACAGCGGGACTTCTCTACGAGCAGTACTTC. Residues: CASSRSRGTAGLLYEQYF.

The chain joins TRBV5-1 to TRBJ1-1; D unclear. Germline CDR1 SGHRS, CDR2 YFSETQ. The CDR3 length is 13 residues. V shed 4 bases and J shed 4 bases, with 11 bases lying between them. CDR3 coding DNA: TGCGCCAGCAGCGGGCAGGTAACCACTGAAGCTTTCTTT. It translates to CASSGQVTTEAFF.

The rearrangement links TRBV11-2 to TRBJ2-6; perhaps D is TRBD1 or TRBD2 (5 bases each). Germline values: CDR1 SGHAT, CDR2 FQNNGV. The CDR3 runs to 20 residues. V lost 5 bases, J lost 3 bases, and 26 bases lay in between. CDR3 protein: CASSPIPPTGTYYGANVLTF. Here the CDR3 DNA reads TGTGCCAGCAGCCCAATACCCCCTACCGGGACCTACTATGGGGCCAACGTCCTGACTTTC.

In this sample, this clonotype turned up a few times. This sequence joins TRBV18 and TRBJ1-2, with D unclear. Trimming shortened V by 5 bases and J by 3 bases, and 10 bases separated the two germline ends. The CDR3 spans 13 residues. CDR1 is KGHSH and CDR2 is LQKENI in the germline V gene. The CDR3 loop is CASSSGRDYGYTF. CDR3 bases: TGTGCCAGCTCATCCGGGAGGGACTATGGCTACACCTTC.

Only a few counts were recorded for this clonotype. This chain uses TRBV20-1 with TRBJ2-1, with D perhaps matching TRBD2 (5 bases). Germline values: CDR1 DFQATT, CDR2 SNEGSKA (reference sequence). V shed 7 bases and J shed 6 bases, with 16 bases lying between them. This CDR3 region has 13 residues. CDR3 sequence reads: CSGTLRAINEQFF. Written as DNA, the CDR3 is TGCAGTGGGACTCTCCGAGCCATCAATGAGCAGTTCTTC.

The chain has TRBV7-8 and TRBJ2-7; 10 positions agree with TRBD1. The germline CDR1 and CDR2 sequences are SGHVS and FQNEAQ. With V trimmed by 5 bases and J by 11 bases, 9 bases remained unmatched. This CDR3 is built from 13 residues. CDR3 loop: CASSPGTGERKYF. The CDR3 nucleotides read TGTGCCAGCAGCCCGGGGACAGGGGAAAGGAAGTACTTC.

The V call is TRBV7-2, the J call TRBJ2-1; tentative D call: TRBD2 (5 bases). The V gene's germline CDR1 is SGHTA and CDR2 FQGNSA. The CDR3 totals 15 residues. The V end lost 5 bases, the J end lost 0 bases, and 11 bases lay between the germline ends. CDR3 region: CASSPSRPSYNEQFF. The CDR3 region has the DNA TGTGCCAGCAGCCCTAGCCGCCCCTCCTACAATGAGCAGTTCTTC.

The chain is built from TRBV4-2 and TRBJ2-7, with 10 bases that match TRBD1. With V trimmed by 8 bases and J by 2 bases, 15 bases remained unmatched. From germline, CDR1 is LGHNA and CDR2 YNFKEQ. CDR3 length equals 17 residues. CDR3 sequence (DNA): TGTGCCAGCGGCCTCGGTCCGGGACAGGGGATAACCTACGAGCAGTACTTC. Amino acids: CASGLGPGQGITYEQYF.

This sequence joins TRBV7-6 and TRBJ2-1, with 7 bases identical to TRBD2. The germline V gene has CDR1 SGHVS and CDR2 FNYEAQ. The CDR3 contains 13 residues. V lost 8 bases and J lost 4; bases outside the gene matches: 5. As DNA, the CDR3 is TGTGCCAGCGTGGGAGGGGTATACAATGAGCAGTTCTTC. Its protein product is CASVGGVYNEQFF.

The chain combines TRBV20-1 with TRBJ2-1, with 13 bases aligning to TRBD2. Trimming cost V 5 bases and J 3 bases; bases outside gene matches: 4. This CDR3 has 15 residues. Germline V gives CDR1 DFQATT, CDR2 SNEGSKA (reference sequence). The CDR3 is CSAYGLAGVYNEQFF. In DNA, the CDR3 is TGCAGTGCTTATGGACTAGCGGGGGTCTACAATGAGCAGTTCTTC.

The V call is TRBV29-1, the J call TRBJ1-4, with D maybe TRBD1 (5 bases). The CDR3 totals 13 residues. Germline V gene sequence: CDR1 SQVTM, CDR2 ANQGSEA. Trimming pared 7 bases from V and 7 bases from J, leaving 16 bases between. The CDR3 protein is CSARDYRSEKLFF. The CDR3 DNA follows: TGCAGCGCCCGGGACTACCGTAGTGAAAAACTGTTTTTT. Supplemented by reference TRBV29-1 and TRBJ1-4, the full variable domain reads SAVISQKPSRDICQRGTSLTIQCQVDSQVTMMFWYRQQPGQSLTLIATANQGSEATYESGFVIDKFPISRPNLTFSTLTVSNMSPEDSSIYLCSARDYRSEKLFFGSGTQLSVL.

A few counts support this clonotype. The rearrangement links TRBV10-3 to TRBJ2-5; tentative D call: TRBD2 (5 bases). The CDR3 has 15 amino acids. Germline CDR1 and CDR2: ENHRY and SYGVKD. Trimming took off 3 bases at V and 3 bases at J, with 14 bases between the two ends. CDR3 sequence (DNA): TGTGCCATCAGTGATTCTGGAGGTGATGAAGAGACCCAGTACTTC. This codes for CAISDSGGDEETQYF.

The CDR3: CASSLTDSYGYTF. The CDR3 coding sequence is TGTGCCAGCAGCTTAACGGATAGCTATGGCTACACCTTC. The V gene is TRBV5-4, the J gene TRBJ1-2; D ambiguous. This CDR3 has 13 amino acids. Germline lookup yields CDR1 SGHNT and CDR2 YYREEE (reference sequence). The V end was cut by 2 bases, the J end by 4 bases, with 9 bases between.

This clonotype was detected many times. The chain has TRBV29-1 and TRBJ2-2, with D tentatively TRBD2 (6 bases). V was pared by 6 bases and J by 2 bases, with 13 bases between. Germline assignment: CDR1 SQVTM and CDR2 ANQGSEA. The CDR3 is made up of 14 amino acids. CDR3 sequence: CSVRTGTNTGELFF. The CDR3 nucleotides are TGCAGCGTCCGCACCGGGACTAACACCGGGGAGCTGTTTTTT.

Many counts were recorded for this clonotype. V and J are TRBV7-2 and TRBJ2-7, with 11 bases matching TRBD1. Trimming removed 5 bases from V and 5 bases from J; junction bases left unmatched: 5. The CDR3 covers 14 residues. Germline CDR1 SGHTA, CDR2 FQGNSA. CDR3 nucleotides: TGTGCCAGCAGCCATGGACAGGGGGCCAACGAGCAGTACTTC. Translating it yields CASSHGQGANEQYF.

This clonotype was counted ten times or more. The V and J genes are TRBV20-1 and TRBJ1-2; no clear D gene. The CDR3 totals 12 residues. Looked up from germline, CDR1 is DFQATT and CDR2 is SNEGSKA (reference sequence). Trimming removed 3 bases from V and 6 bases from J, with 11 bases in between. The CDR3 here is CSARGGGNGYTF. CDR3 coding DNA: TGCAGTGCTAGGGGAGGAGGGAATGGCTACACCTTC.